This TCR beta chain was identified during a study of cytomegalovirus exposure and HLA in healthy donors. Germline CDR1 reads MNHEY; CDR2 reads SVGAGI. The CDR3 is 14 amino acids. This PCR relied on a set of 60 Vbeta primers and 13 Jbeta primers. Here immunoSEQ multiplex PCR was the method, and the copy in TCRdb shows in-frame clones only, minus some. In the table there are about 120,000 clones, around 77% of which are singletons. Worth noting for this clone: The antigen remains unidentified.

Overall study findings and caveats: There were reportedly fewer N-insertions in an Asian-associated ancestry cluster than the approximately 600-donor mean, in a later analysis.

This clonotype originated in a man aged 40-49 years in good health and CMV-seropositive. The material sequenced was PBMCs. The J gene is TRBJ2-5, the V gene TRBV6-5, with a weak D call TRBD1 (6 bases). Near its end, the DNA agrees better with TRBJ2-7, so the J call may be wrong. CDR3 bases: TGTGCCAGCAGTTACACAGGGTTAGTACGCGAGCAGTACTTC. Translating it yields CASSYTGLVREQYF.